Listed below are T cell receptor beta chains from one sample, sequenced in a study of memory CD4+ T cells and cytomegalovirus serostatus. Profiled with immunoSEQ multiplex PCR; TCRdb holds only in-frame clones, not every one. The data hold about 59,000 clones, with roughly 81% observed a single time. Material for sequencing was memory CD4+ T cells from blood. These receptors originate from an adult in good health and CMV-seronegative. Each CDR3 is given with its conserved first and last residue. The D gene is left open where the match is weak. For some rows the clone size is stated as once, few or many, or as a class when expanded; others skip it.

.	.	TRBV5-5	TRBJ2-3	TGTGCCAGCAGCCCGGGCCCCAGGGGACGGACAGATACGCAGTATTTT	CASSPGPRGRTDTQYF
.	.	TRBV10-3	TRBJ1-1	TGTGCCATCAGTAGGGGCCTGAACACTGAAGCTTTCTTT	CAISRGLNTEAFF
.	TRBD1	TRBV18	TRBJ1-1	TGTGCCAGCTCGCGGGACAGATTGAACACTGAAGCTTTCTTT	CASSRDRLNTEAFF
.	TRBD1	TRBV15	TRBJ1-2	TGTGCCACCAGCAGTAATTCCGGGACAGGGTATGGCTACACCTTC	CATSSNSGTGYGYTF
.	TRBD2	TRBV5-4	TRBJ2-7	TGTGCCACTGGACTAGCGGGAGGAGGCGAGCAGTACTTC	CATGLAGGGEQYF
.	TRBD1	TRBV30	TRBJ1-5	TGTGCCTGGAGTCTATTTAGCGGGACAGGTACCCATCAGCCCCAGCATTTT	CAWSLFSGTGTHQPQHF
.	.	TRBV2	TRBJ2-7	TGTGCCAGCAGTGAAGCTGGGCTGCGGACCGAGCAGTACTTC	CASSEAGLRTEQYF
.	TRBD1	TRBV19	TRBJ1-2	TGTGCCAGTATTCAGACAGGGTCTTACTATGGCTACACCTTC	CASIQTGSYYGYTF
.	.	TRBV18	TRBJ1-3	TGTGCCAGCTCACTGACGTCTGGAAACACCATATATTTT	CASSLTSGNTIYF
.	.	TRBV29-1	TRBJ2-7	TGCAGCGTCTCGATCTCCTACGAGCAGTACTTC	CSVSISYEQYF
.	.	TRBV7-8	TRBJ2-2	TGTGCCAGCAGCAGTCGTGGGGGACGCAACACCGGGGAGCTGTTTTTT	CASSSRGGRNTGELFF
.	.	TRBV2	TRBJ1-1	TGTGCCAGCAGCCAGGGTGAGGGGACTGAAGCTTTCTTT	CASSQGEGTEAFF
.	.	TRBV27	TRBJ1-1	TGTGCCAGCAGTTTCGGTGGGGTCGGCAGTGAAGCTTTCTTT	CASSFGGVGSEAFF
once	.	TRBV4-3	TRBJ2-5	TGCGCCAGCAGCAGGGACTTTGAGACCCAGTACTTC	CASSRDFETQYF
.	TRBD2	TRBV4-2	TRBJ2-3	TGTGCCAGCAGCCAAGCGGGAGGGCCGGGAGATACGCAGTATTTT	CASSQAGGPGDTQYF
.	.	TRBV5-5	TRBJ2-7	TGTGCCAGCAGCCCACCGGGAACAAGTCCCAACGAGCAGTACTTC	CASSPPGTSPNEQYF
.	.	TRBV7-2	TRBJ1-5	TGTGCCAGCAGCCGATGGAGCAATCAGCCCCAGCATTTT	CASSRWSNQPQHF
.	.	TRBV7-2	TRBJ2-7	TGTGCCAGCAGCTTAGTACAGGGCCGCGAGCAGTACTTC	CASSLVQGREQYF
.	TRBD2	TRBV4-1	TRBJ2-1	TGCGCCAGCAGCCAAGGTTGGGCTAGCGGGAGTTCCAATGAGCAGTTCTTC	CASSQGWASGSSNEQFF
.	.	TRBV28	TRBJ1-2	TGTGCCAGCAGTATCGCAACAGGGAACTATGGCTACACCTTC	CASSIATGNYGYTF
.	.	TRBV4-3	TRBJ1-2	TGCGCCAGCAGCCGATCGAGGGGTGGGGATGGCTACACCTTC	CASSRSRGGDGYTF
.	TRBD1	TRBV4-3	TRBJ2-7	TGCGCCAGCAGCCCAGGACAGGGGGGAACCCACGAGCAGTACTTC	CASSPGQGGTHEQYF
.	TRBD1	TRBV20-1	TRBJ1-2	TGCAGTGCTCCGACAGGGGATGGCTACACCTTC	CSAPTGDGYTF
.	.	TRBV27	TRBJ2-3	TGTGCCAGCAGCCGGGAGAAGTATGGAGATACGCAGTATTTT	CASSREKYGDTQYF
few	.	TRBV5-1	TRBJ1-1	TGCGCCAGCCGGTGGAGCAGGGCGGGCACTGAAGCTTTCTTT	CASRWSRAGTEAFF
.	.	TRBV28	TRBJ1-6	TGTGCCAGCAGTTCAACAGGTGTGAATTCACCCCTCCACTTT	CASSSTGVNSPLHF
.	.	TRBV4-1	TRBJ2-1	TGCGCCAGCAGCCAAGAGGTCGGTGGGTATAATGAGCAGTTCTTC	CASSQEVGGYNEQFF
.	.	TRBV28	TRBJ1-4	TGTGCCAGCAGTTTAACGGGCGTCGATGAAAAACTGTTTTTT	CASSLTGVDEKLFF